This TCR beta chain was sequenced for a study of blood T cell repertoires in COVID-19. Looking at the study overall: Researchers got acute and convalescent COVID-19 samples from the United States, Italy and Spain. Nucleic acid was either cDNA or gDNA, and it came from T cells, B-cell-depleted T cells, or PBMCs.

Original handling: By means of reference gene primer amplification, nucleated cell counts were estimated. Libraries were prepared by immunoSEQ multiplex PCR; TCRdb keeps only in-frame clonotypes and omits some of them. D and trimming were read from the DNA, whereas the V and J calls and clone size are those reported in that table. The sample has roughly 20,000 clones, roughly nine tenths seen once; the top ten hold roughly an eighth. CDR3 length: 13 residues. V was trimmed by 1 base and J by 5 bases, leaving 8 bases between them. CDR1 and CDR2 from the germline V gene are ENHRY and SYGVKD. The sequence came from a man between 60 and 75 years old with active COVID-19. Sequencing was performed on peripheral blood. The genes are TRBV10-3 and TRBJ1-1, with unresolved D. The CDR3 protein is CAISEFSGTEAFF. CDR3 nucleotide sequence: TGTGCCATCAGTGAGTTTTCGGGGACTGAAGCTTTCTTT.